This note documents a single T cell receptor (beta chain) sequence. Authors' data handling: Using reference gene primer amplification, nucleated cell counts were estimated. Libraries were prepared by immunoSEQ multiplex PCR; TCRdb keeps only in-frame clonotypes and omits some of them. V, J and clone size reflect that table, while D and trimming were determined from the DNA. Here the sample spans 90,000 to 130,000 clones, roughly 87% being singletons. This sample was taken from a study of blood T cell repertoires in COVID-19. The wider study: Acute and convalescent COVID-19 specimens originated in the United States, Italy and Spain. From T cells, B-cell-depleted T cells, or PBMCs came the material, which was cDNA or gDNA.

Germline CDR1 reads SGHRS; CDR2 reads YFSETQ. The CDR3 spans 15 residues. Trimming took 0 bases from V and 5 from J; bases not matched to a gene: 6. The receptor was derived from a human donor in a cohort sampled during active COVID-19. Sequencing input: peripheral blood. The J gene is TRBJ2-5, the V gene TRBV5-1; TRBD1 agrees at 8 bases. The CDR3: CASSLGQGSRETQYF. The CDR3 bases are TGCGCCAGCAGCTTGGGACAGGGGAGTAGGGAGACCCAGTACTTC.